This TCR beta chain emerged from a study of patients and donors after allogeneic stem cell transplantation. The table lists this clonotype with many counts. MiXCR was run by TCRdb on the RT-PCR reads, yielding one entry per CDR3 protein. The sample consists of about 410,000 distinct CDR3 sequences, around 16% of them appearing once. The origin of this receptor is a human donor who was either an allogeneic HSCT recipient or a stem cell or donor lymphocyte infusion donor (not recorded which). It is not recorded whose cells these are; they may come from a transplant donor. Sequences were obtained from blood, either unsorted or a sorted T cell fraction (not recorded which).

The CDR3 here is CASSTIGNTIYF. The CDR3 bases are TGTGCCAGCAGTACGATCGGCAACACCATATATTTT. The rearrangement uses TRBV12-3 or TRBV12-4 and TRBJ1-3; D remains ambiguous. The V gene lost 5 bases and the J gene lost 7 bases, with 9 bases spanning the gap. The CDR3 loop spans 12 amino acids.